This entry concerns a single TCR beta chain. Profiled with immunoSEQ multiplex PCR; TCRdb holds only in-frame clones, not every one. Altogether approximately 50,000 clones are present, about nine tenths being singletons, with the ten largest covering roughly 10%. These data belong to a study of T cell changes during pregnancy in multiple sclerosis. V was shortened by 1 base and J by 2 bases, with 5 bases between the two germline ends. In germline, CDR1 is SGHAT, CDR2 FQNNGV. This CDR3 spans 13 amino acids. Sequencing used CD8+ T cells from peripheral blood mononuclear cells, obtained after pregnancy. The clonotype comes from a female donor with multiple sclerosis, enrolled in a pregnancy study. The rearrangement links TRBV11-2 to TRBJ1-2; D ambiguous. This CDR3 is CASSLGGNYGYTF. The CDR3 DNA is TGTGCCAGCAGCTTAGGAGGAAACTATGGCTACACCTTC.